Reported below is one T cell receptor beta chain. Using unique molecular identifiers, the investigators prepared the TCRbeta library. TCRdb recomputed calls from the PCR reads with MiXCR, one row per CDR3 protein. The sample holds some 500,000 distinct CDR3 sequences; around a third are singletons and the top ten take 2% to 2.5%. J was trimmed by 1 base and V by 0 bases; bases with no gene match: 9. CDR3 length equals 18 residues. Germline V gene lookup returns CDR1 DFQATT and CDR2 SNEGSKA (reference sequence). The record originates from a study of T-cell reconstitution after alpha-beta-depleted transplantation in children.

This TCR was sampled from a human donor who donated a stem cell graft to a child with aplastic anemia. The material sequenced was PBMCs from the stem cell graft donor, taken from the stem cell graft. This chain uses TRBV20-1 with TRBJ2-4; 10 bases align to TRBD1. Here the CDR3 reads CSARETTGGKRAKNIQYF. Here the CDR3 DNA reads TGCAGTGCTAGAGAAACGACAGGGGGCAAAAGGGCCAAAAACATTCAGTACTTC.